This record covers a single T cell receptor beta chain. The antigen this receptor binds is unknown. There are no base qualities to consult, and no much larger clone falls within one base. These data belong to a study of blood T cell repertoires in COVID-19 (dated by TCRdb to 2020 to 2022). As for the study more broadly: Collaborator samples came from the United States, Italy and Spain and covered acute and convalescent phases of COVID-19. Samples came from the ongoing ImmuneRACE study (first 160 participants) plus 1,254 subjects from 6 global collaborators. Where available, HLA class I and class II types were obtained from metadata supplied by the sample provider rather than from assay-based typing. The dataset comprised deeply sampled blood TCRbeta repertoires from subjects exposed to, actively infected with, or recovered from COVID-19. The sample metadata nearly always contained a de-identified subject ID, COVID-19 status, age in years and sex. The material from the prospective study consisted of cDNA or gDNA derived from T cells, B-cell-depleted T cells, or PBMCs. The repertoires were released in a freely available public database intended as a resource for research on the immune response to SARS-CoV-2.

TCRbeta CDR3 regions were amplified from genomic DNA using the immunoSEQ Assay, a bias-controlled multiplex PCR. From the authors' description of their analysis: Nucleated cell counts per sample were estimated from amplification of reference gene primers within the assay. Sequence reads were collapsed and filtered to measure the absolute abundance of every unique TCRbeta CDR3 rearrangement. For each sample, productive Simpson clonality was calculated as the square root of Simpson's diversity index across productive rearrangements. What TCRdb holds here is the immuneACCESS table cut down to in-frame rearrangements. Part of the clones is not present; checked against another copy, under half of the missing clones reflect an unresolved V gene, and the others are unexplained. V, J and clone size were drawn from that table, and D and trimming were deduced from the DNA. Recorded for this sample are tens of thousands of clones; around 83% of them occurred a single time. The ten largest clones represent 5.5% to 6% of the sample.

As encoded in the germline V gene, CDR1 is LGHNA while CDR2 is YNFKEQ. Inclusive of the bounding cysteine and phenylalanine, the CDR3 is 12 residues long. Only the CDR3 region is kept as DNA, spanning 36 bases read in frame from base 1. V lost 4 bases and J lost 7 bases; the stretch between them is 10 bases long. The collaborating institutions used their own protocols to collect whole blood in K2EDTA tubes. Collaborator samples were shipped for TCRbeta analysis as frozen whole blood, isolated PBMCs, or DNA extracted from either sample type. Overall results and qualifications from the work: The amount of clinical and demographic metadata varied by source and participant and was provided uncurated.

The rearrangement combines TRBV4-2 with TRBJ1-2; a tentative D call is TRBD1 (5 bases match). The sequence was obtained from a human donor in a cohort sampled during active or convalescent COVID-19. The specimen sequenced was peripheral blood. CDR3 protein: CASSPDGAGYTF. The DNA sequence follows: TGTGCCAGCAGCCCTGATGGGGCTGGCTACACCTTC.